This passage covers 16 T cell receptor beta chains from one sample sequenced in a study of T cells in women clearing cervical HPV infection. Method: immunoSEQ multiplex PCR; TCRdb's copy keeps in-frame clones and lacks some. Here the sample table reports roughly 12,000 clones. The sample consisted of blood buffy coat. The origin of the receptors is a woman between 18 and 75 years old with a cervical HPV16 infection that either progressed to CIN3+ or cleared (not recorded which).

In the case of this clone: The read stops 3 residues short of the end of the CDR3; the missing end is completed from the germline J gene. The chain combines TRBV12-3 or TRBV12-4 with TRBJ1-4; 8 bases align to TRBD1. This CDR3 has 12 amino acids. V shed 5 bases, J shed 7 bases, and the junction held 0 bases outside the gene matches. The CDR3 protein is CASSGQGEKLFF. The sequenced CDR3 bases are TGTGCCAGCAGTGGACAGGGTGAAAAA.

In regard to this clone: The CDR3 extends 3 residues past the end of the read, so its final part is completed from the germline J gene. V and J are TRBV6-2 or TRBV6-3 and TRBJ2-7, with D perhaps given as TRBD1 or TRBD2 (8 bases each). Looked up from germline, CDR1 is MNHEY and CDR2 is SVGEGT. Trimming shortened V by 2 bases and J by 3 bases, and 17 bases separated the two germline ends. The CDR3 sequence is 16 residues long. CDR3 sequence: CASSYAGGGQGYEQYF. The CDR3 bases that were read are TGTGCCAGCAGTTACGCGGGAGGAGGACAGGGCTACGAG.

About this clone: The read ends 3 residues early relative to the CDR3; the germline J gene fills the gap. The chain links TRBV13 to TRBJ2-5; 9 bases line up with TRBD2. CDR3 length: 16 residues. Germline V gene lookup returns CDR1 PRHDT and CDR2 FYEKMQ (reference sequence). Unmatched junction bases numbered 4, after V lost 1 base and J lost 1 base. Incomplete CDR3 DNA: TGTGCCAGCAGCTTAGTTAGCGGGGGATTCCAAGAGACC. Translation gives CASSLVSGGFQET. The whole CDR3 region reads CASSLVSGGFQETQYF.

Worth noting for this clone: The CDR3 goes on 3 residues after the read ends, and that part is filled in from the germline J gene. The sample carries other DNA sequences with the same CDR3. The rearrangement uses TRBV5-6 and TRBJ1-2, with D perhaps TRBD1 (5 bases). Germline lookup yields CDR1 SGHDT and CDR2 YYEEEE. The germline V and J ends were trimmed by 1 base and 5 bases, with 15 bases remaining between them. This CDR3 spans 15 amino acids. CDR3: CASSLYAGKAYGYTF. CDR3 DNA, as far as it was read: TGTGCCAGCAGCTTGTACGCAGGGAAAGCTTATGGC.

Notes on this clone: Read sequence stops 3 residues before the CDR3 end, and the germline J gene provides the missing end. The chain recombines TRBV7-2 with TRBJ1-3; no reliable D call. The V gene's germline CDR1 is SGHTA and CDR2 FQGNSA. V lost 2 bases and J 0 bases, leaving 5 bases between the germline ends. The CDR3 is made up of 14 amino acids. The CDR3 is CASSLLLSGNTIYF. CDR3 DNA (partial): TGTGCCAGCAGCTTACTCCTCTCTGGAAACACC. Variable domain in full (rest from reference TRBV7-2 and TRBJ1-3): GAGVSQSPSNKVTEKGKDVELRCDPISGHTALYWYRQSLGQGLEFLIYFQGNSAPDKSGLPSDRFSAERTGGSVSTLTIQRTQQEDSAVYLCASSLLLSGNTIYFGEGSWLTVV.

In terms of frequency, this clone is medium-sized. With the read ending 3 residues before the CDR3 end, the germline J gene is used to fill in that end. The gene calls are TRBV7-3 and TRBJ2-5, with a weak D call TRBD2 (5 bases). Germline CDR1 and CDR2: SGHTA and FQGTGA. V lost 5 bases and J 0 bases, leaving 7 bases between the germline ends. This CDR3 spans 13 amino acids. CDR3 DNA (partial): TGTGCCAGCAGCCGGGGAAACCAAGAGACC. This encodes CASSRGNQET. The entire CDR3 protein is CASSRGNQETQYF. The complete variable domain, with remaining parts taken from reference TRBV7-3 and TRBJ2-5, reads GAGVSQTPSNKVTEKGKYVELRCDPISGHTALYWYRQSLGQGPEFLIYFQGTGAADDSGLPNDRFFAVRPEGSVSTLKIQRTERGDSAVYLCASSRGNQETQYFGPGTRLLVL.

As concerns this clone: The sequenced fragment ends 3 residues before the CDR3 boundary, so the rest is inferred from the germline J gene. The rearrangement uses TRBV6-2 or TRBV6-3 and TRBJ2-1; D possibly corresponds to TRBD1 (6 bases). The CDR3 is made up of 15 amino acids. CDR1 is MNHEY and CDR2 is SVGEGT in the germline V gene. V was trimmed by 5 bases and J by 4 bases, leaving 15 bases between them. The CDR3: CASSPDSMVYNEQFF. CDR3 DNA, as far as it was read: TGTGCCAGCAGTCCGGACAGTATGGTTTACAATGAG.

To note about this clone: The read ends 3 residues before the CDR3 terminus; that terminus is restored from the germline J gene. V usage is TRBV7-2 and J usage is TRBJ2-7; 10 bases map to TRBD1. Germline-derived CDR1 and CDR2 are SGHTA and FQGNSA. The CDR3 runs to 15 residues. The V and J ends lost 5 bases and 5 bases, in that order; junction bases with no gene match: 9. CDR3 sequence: CASSPQTGGWDEQYF. CDR3 bases read: TGTGCCAGCAGCCCCCAGACAGGGGGCTGGGACGAG.

In regard to this clone: The missing CDR3 end, 3 residues past where the read stops, is filled in from the germline J gene. The chain recombines TRBV5-1 with TRBJ2-3; the match to TRBD1 covers 7 bases. J gave up 0 bases and V 4 bases, and 5 bases lay outside the gene matches. Looked up from germline, CDR1 is SGHRS and CDR2 is YFSETQ. The CDR3 contains 15 residues. CDR3 loop: CASSEGTASTDTQYF. The CDR3 DNA, read in part, is TGCGCCAGCAGCGAAGGGACAGCCAGCACAGATACG.

As regards this clone: The read halts 3 residues ahead of the CDR3 end, with the missing end drawn from the germline J gene. The chain has TRBV6-2 or TRBV6-3 and TRBJ2-2; 9 nucleotides align to TRBD1. CDR1 MNHEY and CDR2 SVGEGT come from the germline V gene. Trimming cost V 2 bases and J 7 bases; bases outside gene matches: 2. The CDR3 sequence is 14 residues long. Here the CDR3 reads CASSYDRGSGELFF. The covered CDR3 bases are TGTGCCAGCAGTTACGACAGGGGGAGCGGGGAG.

A remark on this clone: The read ends 3 residues before the CDR3 terminus; that terminus is restored from the germline J gene. V and J are TRBV2 and TRBJ1-4, with D perhaps matching TRBD1 (6 bases). With 8 bases removed from V and 9 bases from J, the gap between germline ends came to 19 bases. Germline assignment: CDR1 SNHLY and CDR2 FYNNEI. This CDR3 comprises 14 residues. The CDR3: CASHLQGGDQKLFF. CDR3 DNA (partial): TGTGCCAGCCACTTACAGGGAGGGGACCAAAAA.

A remark on this clone: The read stops 3 residues short of the end of the CDR3; the missing end is completed from the germline J gene. The V call is TRBV10-2, the J call TRBJ2-3; 12 nucleotides align to TRBD2. Germline V gene sequence: CDR1 WSHSY, CDR2 SAAADI. This CDR3 contains 15 residues. V lost 6 bases, J lost 2 bases, and 3 bases stayed unmatched. CDR3 loop: CASRLAGGLTDTQYF. Partial CDR3 DNA: TGCGCCAGCAGACTAGCGGGGGGACTCACAGATACG.

According to its frequency, this clone is medium-sized. The DNA ends 3 residues before the CDR3 does, and the rest of the CDR3 is filled in from the germline J gene. The V and J genes are TRBV20-1 and TRBJ2-7; TRBD1 matches 9 bases. The germline gives CDR1 DFQATT, CDR2 SNEGSKA (reference sequence). V lost 6 bases and J lost 3; bases outside the gene matches: 6. This CDR3 is built from 13 residues. This CDR3 is CSATGTGIYEQYF. CDR3 bases read: TGCAGTGCAACCGGGACAGGGATCTACGAG.

As to this clone: The CDR3 end lies 3 residues beyond the end of the read and is filled in from the germline J gene. The V gene is TRBV6-2 or TRBV6-3, the J gene TRBJ2-2; the D gene is possibly TRBD1 (5 bases). CDR1 MNHEY and CDR2 SVGEGT come from the germline V gene. Between the trimmed V and J ends, which lost 8 bases and 2 bases, there was a span of 12 bases. CDR3 length equals 14 residues. CDR3 DNA, as far as it was read: TGTGCCAGCCACTTCAGGGTCAACACCGGGGAG. Its translation is CASHFRVNTGE. The CDR3 as a whole reads CASHFRVNTGELFF.

With respect to this clone: The CDR3 end lies 3 residues beyond the end of the read and is filled in from the germline J gene. The rearrangement uses TRBV20-1 and TRBJ1-4; 9 bases agree with TRBD1. CDR1 DFQATT and CDR2 SNEGSKA come from the germline V gene (reference sequence). V lost 5 bases and J lost 8; bases outside the gene matches: 6. CDR3 size: 13 residues. The CDR3 bases that were read are TGCAGTGCTCCGGGACAGGGACCCGAAAAA. Encoded protein: CSAPGQGPEK. The whole CDR3 is CSAPGQGPEKLFF.

Points on this clone: The read ends 3 residues shy of where the CDR3 ends; the end is completed using the germline J gene. The rearrangement joins TRBV7-9 to TRBJ2-3; no definite D call. The CDR3 extends over 15 amino acids. Per the germline V gene, CDR1 is SEHNR and CDR2 is FQNEAQ (reference sequence). The CDR3 loop is CASSLDSGLQETQYF. Incomplete CDR3 DNA: TGTGCCAGCAGCTTAGATTCTGGCCTCCAAGAGACG.